This passage covers 26 T cell receptor beta chains from one sample sequenced in a study of T cell repertoires in cytomegalovirus infection. The antigens of these receptors remain unknown. TCRdb used MiXCR to reprocess the reads, holding one entry per CDR3 protein. This repertoire shows a few hundred thousand distinct CDR3 sequences, 40% found once; its top ten account for 48%. Sequencing used cultured PBMCs, obtained from culture after CMV antigen stimulation. All receptors derive from a human donor in good health (CMV status not recorded). Some clones in this sample may be carry-over from other donors' samples.

This chain uses TRBV12-5 with TRBJ2-4, with D perhaps TRBD1 or TRBD2 (5 bases each). Germline V gene data show CDR1 as LGHNT and CDR2 as FRNRAP. Trimming took off 4 bases at V and 8 bases at J, with 9 bases between the two ends. This CDR3 is 12 amino acids long. The CDR3 loop is CASGWGSDIQYF. Written as DNA, the CDR3 is TGTGCTAGTGGTTGGGGGAGTGACATTCAGTACTTC.

This clonotype showed up just a few times. This sequence joins TRBV12-3 or TRBV12-4 and TRBJ2-3, with 12 bases fitting TRBD2. CDR3 size: 14 residues. V lost 10 bases to trimming and J lost 0 bases; unmatched junction nucleotides: 2. CDR3 amino acids: CATGLAGSTDTQYF. In DNA form, the CDR3 reads TGTGCCACCGGACTAGCGGGGAGCACAGATACGCAGTATTTT.

This clonotype was counted only a few times. The chain employs TRBV29-1 and TRBJ2-3; TRBD2 agrees at 10 bases. The CDR3 loop spans 14 amino acids. CDR1 is SQVTM, CDR2 ANQGSEA, per germline. The junction had 9 bases not matched to a gene; V was cut back by 7 bases and J by 5 bases. The CDR3 DNA reads TGCAGCGGTTTAGCGGGAGGAATGGTAGATACGCAGTATTTT. It yields the protein CSGLAGGMVDTQYF.

This clonotype was found many times. The chain is built from TRBV7-2 and TRBJ2-5; a weak D match, TRBD1 (6 bases). Trimming removed 7 bases at V and 6 bases at J, with 21 bases between. Per germline, CDR1 SGHTA and CDR2 FQGNSA. This CDR3 comprises 15 residues. CDR3 DNA: TGTGCCAGCACCCCGGGGCGAGGGGGTGAAAAGACCCAGTACTTC. Translated: CASTPGRGGEKTQYF.

This chain connects TRBV27 to TRBJ2-5; 9 positions match TRBD2. V shed 5 bases, J shed 2 bases, and the junction held 9 bases outside the gene matches. Per the germline V gene, CDR1 is MNHEY and CDR2 is SMNVEV (reference sequence). The CDR3 extends over 16 amino acids. CDR3 sequence (DNA): TGTGCCAGCAGTCCCAGCCTAGCGGGGCAACAAGAGACCCAGTACTTC. As protein: CASSPSLAGQQETQYF.

The V call is TRBV7-9, the J call TRBJ2-3; D is uncertain. The CDR3 loop spans 15 amino acids. The germline CDR1 and CDR2 sequences are SEHNR and FQNEAQ (reference sequence). With 2 bases removed from V and 2 bases from J, the gap between germline ends came to 11 bases. CDR3 DNA: TGTGCCAGCAGCTTACGGCGCCTGACCACAGATACGCAGTATTTT. Its protein is CASSLRRLTTDTQYF.

The sample holds a few counts of this clonotype. This chain links TRBV2 with TRBJ2-5; 8 bases are shared with TRBD1. The germline gives CDR1 SNHLY, CDR2 FYNNEI. The CDR3 loop spans 15 amino acids. Trimming cost V 6 bases and J 0 bases; bases outside gene matches: 6. The CDR3 DNA reads TGTGCCAGCAGCGACAGGGGTCTGTACCAAGAGACCCAGTACTTC. It codes for CASSDRGLYQETQYF.

This clonotype was observed a few times. J is TRBJ1-6 and V is TRBV2, with 10 bases that match TRBD1. This CDR3 has 14 amino acids. Germline V CDR1 and CDR2: SNHLY, FYNNEI. With 4 bases clipped from V and 6 bases from J, the junction kept 0 bases outside the gene matches. CDR3 nucleotide sequence: TGTGCCAGCAGTGGGGACAGGGGTAATTCACCCCTCCACTTT. Translation gives CASSGDRGNSPLHF.

A few counts support this clonotype. The chain recombines TRBV15 with TRBJ2-5; D remains unclear. V lost 5 bases and J 4 bases, leaving 11 bases between the germline ends. Germline CDR1 reads LNHNV; CDR2 reads YYDKDF (reference sequence). The CDR3 consists of 13 residues. The CDR3 sequence: CATSLRRGETQYF. The CDR3 DNA is TGTGCCACCAGCCTGAGACGTGGAGAGACCCAGTACTTC. Supplemented by reference TRBV15 and TRBJ2-5, the full variable domain reads DAMVIQNPRYQVTQFGKPVTLSCSQTLNHNVMYWYQQKSSQAPKLLFHYYDKDFNNEADTPDNFQSRRPNTSFCFLDIRSPGLGDTAMYLCATSLRRGETQYFGPGTRLLVL.

V usage is TRBV2 and J usage is TRBJ2-7; maybe TRBD2 (5 bases). The CDR3 has 13 residues. The germline gives CDR1 SNHLY, CDR2 FYNNEI. V was cut by 6 bases and J by 6 bases, with 15 bases left in between. The CDR3 coding sequence is TGTGCCAGCAGGGTCCGGGCGGGTGGCGAGCAGTACTTC. This codes for CASRVRAGGEQYF.

The chain couples TRBV27 to TRBJ2-7; D is uncertain. V lost 2 bases, J lost 0 bases, and 8 bases lay in between. This CDR3 has 14 residues. Germline lookup yields CDR1 MNHEY and CDR2 SMNVEV (reference sequence). The CDR3 here is CASSLGAHSYEQYF. CDR3 bases: TGTGCCAGCAGTTTAGGTGCGCACTCCTACGAGCAGTACTTC.

This clonotype was counted ten times or more. This chain uses TRBV7-2 with TRBJ2-1; D call uncertain. Germline V CDR1 and CDR2: SGHTA, FQGNSA. The CDR3 totals 12 residues. The germline V and J ends were trimmed by 5 bases and 7 bases, with 9 bases remaining between them. CDR3 DNA sequence: TGTGCCAGCAGCCCCTCTAGGAATGAGCAGTTCTTC. Residues: CASSPSRNEQFF.

At least ten counts were recorded for this clonotype. The chain uses TRBV6-1 and TRBJ2-1; TRBD2 matches 7 bases. V lost 6 bases and J lost 1; bases outside the gene matches: 3. CDR1 and CDR2 (germline): MNHNS, SASEGT. The CDR3 loop spans 14 amino acids. CDR3 sequence reads: CASSSGGSYNEQFF. CDR3 nucleotide sequence: TGTGCCAGCAGCTCCGGGGGGTCCTACAATGAGCAGTTCTTC.

There are a few counts of this clonotype. This chain connects TRBV7-6 to TRBJ2-3, with D possibly TRBD1 on 6 matching bases. Germline assignment: CDR1 SGHVS and CDR2 FNYEAQ. This CDR3 spans 12 amino acids. The V end lost 10 bases, the J end lost 4 bases, and 12 bases lay between the germline ends. The CDR3 spells CAIGQISDTQYF. The CDR3 nucleotides are TGTGCCATTGGACAGATTTCAGATACGCAGTATTTT.

This sequence joins TRBV5-1 and TRBJ2-1; either TRBD1 or TRBD2 may fit D (5 bases each). Trimming left V 3 bases short and J 6 bases short, with 16 bases between. Germline loops: CDR1 SGHRS, CDR2 YFSETQ. This CDR3 spans 15 amino acids. CDR3 nucleotides: TGCGCCAGCAGCTGGGGCTCCTTGGGGAGCAATGAGCAGTTCTTC. It translates to CASSWGSLGSNEQFF.

The gene calls are TRBV6-8 and TRBJ2-7; 10 nucleotides agree with TRBD2. CDR3 size: 14 residues. V lost 10 bases to trimming and J lost 8 bases; unmatched junction nucleotides: 14. Germline V gene lookup returns CDR1 MNHGY and CDR2 SAAAGT. The CDR3 nucleotides read TGTGCCACCCGAGTGGGGCTAGCGGGAGACAAGCAGTACTTC. It codes for CATRVGLAGDKQYF.

This clonotype came up once. The V gene is TRBV9, the J gene TRBJ1-4; D might be TRBD1 (6 bases). The germline V gene has CDR1 SGDLS and CDR2 YYNGEE. CDR3 length: 13 amino acids. Deletions cut 3 bases from V and 8 bases from J, with 11 bases between. The CDR3 bases are TGTGCCAGCAGCGGCTTAACAGGGGAAAAACTGTTTTTT. Protein product: CASSGLTGEKLFF.

This clonotype was detected a few times. This sequence joins TRBV2 and TRBJ1-4, with D maybe TRBD1 (5 bases). Germline V gene data show CDR1 as SNHLY and CDR2 as FYNNEI. Trimming left V 4 bases short and J 5 bases short, with 11 bases between. The CDR3 totals 14 residues. This CDR3 is CASSGQGRNEKLFF. DNA of the CDR3: TGTGCCAGCAGTGGCCAGGGAAGGAATGAAAAACTGTTTTTT. Drawing the rest from reference TRBV2 and TRBJ1-4, the complete variable domain is EPEVTQTPSHQVTQMGQEVILRCVPISNHLYFYWYRQILGQKVEFLVSFYNNEISEKSEIFDDQFSVERPDGSNFTLKIRSTKLEDSAMYFCASSGQGRNEKLFFGSGTQLSVL.

This sequence joins TRBV10-3 and TRBJ1-2; D gene uncertain. The CDR3 covers 13 residues. V shed 4 bases and J shed 6 bases, with 12 bases lying between them. The germline CDR1 and CDR2 sequences are ENHRY and SYGVKD. The CDR3 protein is CAISVRSPDGYTF. As DNA, the CDR3 is TGTGCCATCAGTGTTCGTTCCCCGGATGGCTACACCTTC.

V usage is TRBV19 and J usage is TRBJ2-1; D is possibly TRBD2 (7 bases). Germline CDR1 LNHDA, CDR2 SQIVND (reference sequence). CDR3 size: 15 residues. Trimming left V 8 bases short and J 1 base short, with 15 bases between. The CDR3, as DNA: TGTGCCAGTGGGGGTCGGGGGGCTTCCTACAATGAGCAGTTCTTC. Protein sequence: CASGGRGASYNEQFF. Filled out from reference TRBV19 and TRBJ2-1, the complete variable domain reads DGGITQSPKYLFRKEGQNVTLSCEQNLNHDAMYWYRQDPGQGLRLIYYSQIVNDFQKGDIAEGYSVSREKKESFPLTVTSAQKNPTAFYLCASGGRGASYNEQFFGPGTRLTVL.

This clonotype has just one count. This chain connects TRBV29-1 to TRBJ2-1, with 7 bases matching TRBD2. With 7 bases clipped from V and 2 bases from J, the junction kept 5 bases outside the gene matches. Germline V gene sequence: CDR1 SQVTM, CDR2 ANQGSEA. The CDR3 sequence is 13 residues long. CDR3 sequence: CSGARGAYNEQFF. CDR3 DNA: TGCAGCGGCGCCCGGGGGGCCTACAATGAGCAGTTCTTC.

The chain employs TRBV6-2 or TRBV6-3 and TRBJ1-5; D is uncertain. V was trimmed by 10 bases and J by 7 bases, leaving 17 bases between them. The CDR3 extends over 13 amino acids. Germline V gene data show CDR1 as MNHEY and CDR2 as SVGEGT. CDR3 nucleotide sequence: TGTGCCACCAAGTCGGCTCCCTGGCAGCCCCAGCATTTT. The encoded protein is CATKSAPWQPQHF.

The chain recombines TRBV7-8 with TRBJ2-1, with 11 bases aligning to TRBD2. CDR1 and CDR2 from the germline V gene are SGHVS and FQNEAQ. The CDR3 has 17 amino acids. Trimming took 4 bases from V and 4 from J; bases not matched to a gene: 9. Here the CDR3 DNA reads TGTGCCAGCAGCTACAACGTACTAGCGGGGGCTTACAATGAGCAGTTCTTC. Translated: CASSYNVLAGAYNEQFF.

V is TRBV10-3 and J is TRBJ2-6; no clear D. This CDR3 spans 14 amino acids. The germline V gene encodes CDR1 ENHRY and CDR2 SYGVKD. The V end was cut by 3 bases, the J end by 0 bases, with 3 bases between. CDR3: CAISDSSGANVLTF. The CDR3 DNA reads as TGTGCCATCAGTGATAGCTCTGGGGCCAACGTCCTGACTTTC.

This clonotype was seen only a few times. This chain links TRBV6-2 or TRBV6-3 with TRBJ2-5; 8 nucleotides match TRBD1. Germline CDR1 MNHEY, CDR2 SVGEGT. CDR3 length: 15 residues. Losses at the gene ends were 4 bases for V and 5 bases for J; bases not matched to a gene: 9. Written as DNA, the CDR3 is TGTGCCAGCAGTTCTGTGGACAGGGCCGGGGAGACCCAGTACTTC. Encoded protein: CASSSVDRAGETQYF.

The chain has TRBV20-1 and TRBJ2-1, with a tentative D call TRBD2 (5 bases). Germline V lookup: CDR1 DFQATT, CDR2 SNEGSKA (reference sequence). The V end lost 8 bases, the J end lost 7 bases, and 24 bases lay between the germline ends. This CDR3 has 15 residues. Written as DNA, the CDR3 is TGCAGTTCACCAGACCCAGGAGGCCCCCGGAATGAGCAGTTCTTC. It translates to CSSPDPGGPRNEQFF.